These 5 T cell receptor beta chains were sequenced from one sample in a study of blood T cell repertoires in COVID-19 (dated by TCRdb to 2020 to 2022). The protocol used for the library was the immunoSEQ multiplex PCR assay. In its TCRdb copy, this immuneACCESS table keeps in-frame sequences only and misses some clones. Where compared with another copy, unresolved V genes explain less than half of these, and the others have no known cause. This sample comprises some 310,000 clones, about 90% of them detected only once. The leading ten clones occupy over 9% of the sample. Sequenced input: PBMCs or T cells enriched from blood (not recorded which). The receptors here all came from a woman aged 30 to 39 who had recovered from COVID-19.

This clone was seen just once. The rearrangement joins TRBV27 to TRBJ2-1, with 13 bases aligning to TRBD2. CDR1 and CDR2 from the germline V gene are MNHEY and SMNVEV (reference sequence). V trimming: 1 base; J trimming: 8 bases; junction bases outside the gene matches: 23. This CDR3 is built from 22 residues. The CDR3 loop reads CASSLFRWSETSGRKGGDEQFF. DNA for the CDR3: TGTGCCAGCAGTTTATTCCGTTGGTCCGAGACTAGCGGGAGGAAGGGCGGGGATGAGCAGTTCTTC.

The genes are TRBV7-6 and TRBJ2-2; a possible D gene is TRBD2 (6 bases). The V and J ends lost 1 base and 10 bases respectively, with 16 bases between them. In germline, CDR1 is SGHVS, CDR2 FNYEAQ. The CDR3 runs 15 residues. CDR3 sequence reads: CASSLGPGLPSELFF. CDR3 nucleotide sequence: TGTGCCAGCAGCTTAGGCCCGGGACTCCCATCGGAGCTGTTTTTT.

The chain couples TRBV2 to TRBJ2-2; the D gene is possibly TRBD1 (7 bases). CDR1 and CDR2 from the germline V gene are SNHLY and FYNNEI. Trimming removed 7 bases at V and 8 bases at J, with 17 bases between. The CDR3 length is 14 residues. The CDR3 protein is CASKKEGAGGELFF. DNA for the CDR3: TGTGCCAGCAAGAAAGAGGGGGCGGGAGGGGAGCTGTTTTTT.

The CDR3 DNA follows: TGTGCCTGGAGTTCAGGGGGCGGCTACACCTTC. As protein: CAWSSGGGYTF. The gene calls are TRBV30 and TRBJ1-2; 8 positions match TRBD1. V dropped 2 bases and J dropped 8; count of bases not matched to a gene: 1. Per germline, CDR1 GTSNPN and CDR2 SVGIG (reference sequence). The CDR3 runs 11 residues.

The chain links TRBV29-1 to TRBJ2-3; D not resolved. CDR1 and CDR2 from the germline V gene are SQVTM and ANQGSEA. Trimming took 6 bases from V and 5 from J, leaving 15 bases between them. The CDR3 extends over 13 amino acids. CDR3: CSVPLEQKDTQYF. Here the CDR3 DNA reads TGCAGCGTCCCTTTGGAACAGAAAGATACGCAGTATTTT.